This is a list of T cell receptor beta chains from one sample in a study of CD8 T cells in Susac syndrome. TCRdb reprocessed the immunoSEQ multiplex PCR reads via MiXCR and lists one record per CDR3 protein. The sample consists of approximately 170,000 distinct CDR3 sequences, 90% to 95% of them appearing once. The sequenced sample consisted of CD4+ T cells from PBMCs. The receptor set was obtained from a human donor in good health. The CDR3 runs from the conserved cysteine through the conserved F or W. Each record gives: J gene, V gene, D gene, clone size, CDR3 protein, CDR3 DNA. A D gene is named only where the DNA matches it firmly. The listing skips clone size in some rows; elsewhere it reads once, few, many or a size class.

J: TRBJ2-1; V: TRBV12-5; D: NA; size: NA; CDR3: CASGRSTYNEQFF; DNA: TGTGCTAGTGGCCGCTCAACCTACAATGAGCAGTTCTTC
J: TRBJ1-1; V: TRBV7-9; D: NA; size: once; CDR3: CASSVPRLGWAEAFF; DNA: TGTGCCAGCAGCGTACCGAGGTTGGGCTGGGCTGAAGCTTTCTTT
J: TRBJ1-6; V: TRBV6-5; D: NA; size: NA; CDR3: CASSATVTGNSPLHF; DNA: TGTGCCAGCAGTGCTACAGTGACGGGAAATTCACCCCTCCACTTT
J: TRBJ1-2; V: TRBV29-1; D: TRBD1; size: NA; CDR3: CSGFQGAQGYTF; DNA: TGCAGCGGATTCCAGGGGGCGCAAGGCTACACCTTC
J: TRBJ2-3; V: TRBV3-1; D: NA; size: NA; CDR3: CASSPQRGAGTDTQYF; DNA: TGTGCCAGCAGCCCCCAACGGGGGGCGGGCACAGATACGCAGTATTTT
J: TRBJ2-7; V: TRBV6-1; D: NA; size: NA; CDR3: CASSVSEQYF; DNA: TGTGCCAGCAGTGTAAGCGAGCAGTACTTC
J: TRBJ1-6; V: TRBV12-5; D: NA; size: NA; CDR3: CASGPGPHMGNSPLHF; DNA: TGTGCTAGTGGCCCTGGCCCCCATATGGGGAATTCACCCCTCCACTTT
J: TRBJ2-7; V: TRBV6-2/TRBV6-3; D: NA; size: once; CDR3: CASSSRIYEQYF; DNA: TGTGCCAGCAGTTCGCGAATCTACGAGCAGTACTTC
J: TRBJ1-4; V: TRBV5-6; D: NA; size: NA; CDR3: CASSTKGRRNEKLFF; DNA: TGTGCCAGCAGCACGAAGGGACGGAGAAATGAAAAACTGTTTTTT
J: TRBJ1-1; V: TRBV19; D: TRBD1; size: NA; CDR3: CASRTSMTGGEAFF; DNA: TGTGCCAGTAGGACCTCGATGACAGGGGGGGAAGCTTTCTTT
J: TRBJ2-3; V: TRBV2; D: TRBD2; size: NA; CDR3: CASSKTSGTDTQYF; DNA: TGTGCCAGCAGTAAGACTAGCGGGACAGATACGCAGTATTTT
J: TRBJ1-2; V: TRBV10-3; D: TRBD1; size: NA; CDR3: CAISEGDRGVGYTF; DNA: TGTGCCATCAGTGAAGGAGACAGGGGAGTTGGCTACACCTTC
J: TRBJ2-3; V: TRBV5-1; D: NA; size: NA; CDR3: CASSSDFEGDTQYF; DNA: TGCGCCAGCAGCTCAGACTTTGAGGGAGATACGCAGTATTTT
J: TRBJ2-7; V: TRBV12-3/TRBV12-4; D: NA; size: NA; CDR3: CASSFRQDVSYEQYF; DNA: TGTGCCAGCAGTTTCAGGCAGGATGTCTCCTACGAGCAGTACTTC
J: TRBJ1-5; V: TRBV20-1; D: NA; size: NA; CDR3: CSARGLQGFGVQPQHF; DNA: TGCAGTGCTAGAGGTTTGCAGGGGTTTGGGGTTCAGCCCCAGCATTTT
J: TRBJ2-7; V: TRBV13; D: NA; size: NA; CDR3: CASSPRENFKTEQYF; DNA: TGTGCCAGCAGCCCCCGAGAAAATTTCAAGACCGAGCAGTACTTC
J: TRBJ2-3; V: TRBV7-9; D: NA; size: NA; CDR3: CASSLGNTQYF; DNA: TGTGCCAGCAGCCTTGGGAATACGCAGTATTTT
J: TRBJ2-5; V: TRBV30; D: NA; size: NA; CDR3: CAWSRQAWETQYF; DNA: TGTGCCTGGAGTCGGCAGGCCTGGGAGACCCAGTACTTC
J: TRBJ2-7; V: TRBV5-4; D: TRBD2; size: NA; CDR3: CASSPGTSGDYYEQYF; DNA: TGTGCCAGCAGCCCGGGGACTAGCGGGGACTACTACGAGCAGTACTTC
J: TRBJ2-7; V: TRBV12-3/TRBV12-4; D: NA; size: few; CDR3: CASSPRYEQYF; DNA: TGTGCCAGCAGCCCCCGCTACGAGCAGTACTTC
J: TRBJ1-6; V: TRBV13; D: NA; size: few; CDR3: CASSLDRASPLHF; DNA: TGTGCCAGCAGCTTAGACAGGGCCTCACCCCTCCACTTT
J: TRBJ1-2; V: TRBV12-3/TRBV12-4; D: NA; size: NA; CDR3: CASSPPARNYGYTF; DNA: TGTGCCAGCAGCCCACCGGCTAGGAACTATGGCTACACCTTC
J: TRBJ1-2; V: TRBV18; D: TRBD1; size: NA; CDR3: CASSQRQPGQGATAAGYTF; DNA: TGTGCCAGCTCACAACGACAGCCGGGACAGGGGGCAACGGCGGCAGGCTACACCTTC
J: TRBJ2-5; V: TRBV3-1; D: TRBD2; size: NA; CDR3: CASSPLYRSGGPGETQYF; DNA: TGTGCCAGCAGCCCCCTTTACCGGAGCGGGGGGCCAGGAGAGACCCAGTACTTC
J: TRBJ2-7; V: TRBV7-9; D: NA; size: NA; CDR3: CASSLKIDEQYF; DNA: TGTGCCAGCAGCCTCAAAATTGACGAGCAGTACTTC
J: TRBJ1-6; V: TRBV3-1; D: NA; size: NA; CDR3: CASSQATANSPLHF; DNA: TGTGCCAGCAGCCAAGCGACGGCGAATTCACCCCTCCACTTT
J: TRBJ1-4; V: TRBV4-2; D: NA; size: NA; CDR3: CASSQDSSRTMNEKLFF; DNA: TGTGCCAGCAGCCAAGATTCGTCCCGGACCATGAATGAAAAACTGTTTTTT
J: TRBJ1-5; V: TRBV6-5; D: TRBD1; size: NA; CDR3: CASGLQGTAQPQHF; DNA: TGTGCCAGCGGGCTTCAGGGGACAGCTCAGCCCCAGCATTTT
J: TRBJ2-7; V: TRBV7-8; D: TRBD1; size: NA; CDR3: CASSSFQGVYEQYF; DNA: TGTGCCAGCAGCTCCTTCCAGGGGGTCTACGAGCAGTACTTC
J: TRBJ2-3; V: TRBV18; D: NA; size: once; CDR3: CASSDTDTQYF; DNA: TGTGCCAGCTCCGACACAGATACGCAGTATTTT
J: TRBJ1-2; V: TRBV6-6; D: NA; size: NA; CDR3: CASSQPGAVDGYTF; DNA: TGTGCCAGCAGTCAACCGGGGGCAGTCGATGGCTACACCTTC
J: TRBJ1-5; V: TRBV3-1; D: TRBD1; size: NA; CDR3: CASSRGTGGSGQPQHF; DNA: TGTGCCAGCAGCAGGGGAACAGGGGGATCCGGTCAGCCCCAGCATTTT
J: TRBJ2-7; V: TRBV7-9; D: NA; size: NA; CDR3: CASSLNSDEQYF; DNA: TGTGCCAGCAGCCTTAACAGTGACGAGCAGTACTTC
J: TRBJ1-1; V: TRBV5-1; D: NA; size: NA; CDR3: CASSLDPMGTEAFF; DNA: TGCGCCAGCAGCTTGGACCCTATGGGCACTGAAGCTTTCTTT
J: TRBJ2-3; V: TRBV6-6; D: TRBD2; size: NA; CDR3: CASSSTPGGTDTQYF; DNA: TGTGCCAGCAGTTCCACCCCGGGGGGGACAGATACGCAGTATTTT
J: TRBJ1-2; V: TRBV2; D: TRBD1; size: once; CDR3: CASRQGAEGYTF; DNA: TGTGCCAGTCGGCAGGGGGCTGAGGGCTACACCTTC
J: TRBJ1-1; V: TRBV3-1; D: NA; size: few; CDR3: CASSQGQNTEAFF; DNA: TGTGCCAGCAGCCAGGGCCAGAACACTGAAGCTTTCTTT
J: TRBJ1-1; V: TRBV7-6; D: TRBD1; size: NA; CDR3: CASSFFPRGKNTEAFF; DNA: TGTGCCAGCAGCTTTTTCCCCAGGGGGAAAAACACTGAAGCTTTCTTT
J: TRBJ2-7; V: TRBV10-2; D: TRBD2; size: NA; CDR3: CASSRGLAGEAYEQYF; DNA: TGCGCCAGCAGTAGGGGACTAGCGGGGGAGGCCTACGAGCAGTACTTC
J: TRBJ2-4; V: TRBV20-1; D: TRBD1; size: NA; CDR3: CSARDPTGGTKNIQYF; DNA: TGCAGTGCTAGAGATCCGACAGGGGGGACCAAAAACATTCAGTACTTC
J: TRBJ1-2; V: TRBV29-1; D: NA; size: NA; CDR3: CSVGTTGQTAYTF; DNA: TGCAGCGTTGGGACCACTGGACAGACTGCCTACACCTTC
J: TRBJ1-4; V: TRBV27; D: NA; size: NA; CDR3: CASSLNRDEKLFF; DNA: TGTGCCAGCAGTTTAAACAGGGACGAAAAACTGTTTTTT
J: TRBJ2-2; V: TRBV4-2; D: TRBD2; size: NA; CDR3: CASSPGAGGGQSGELFF; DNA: TGTGCCAGCAGCCCAGGGGCGGGCGGGGGGCAGAGCGGGGAGCTGTTTTTT
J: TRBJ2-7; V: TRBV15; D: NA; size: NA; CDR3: CATSRGETGFEQYF; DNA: TGTGCCACCAGCAGAGGGGAAACAGGGTTCGAGCAGTACTTC
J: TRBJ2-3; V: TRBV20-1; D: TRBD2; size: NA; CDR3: CSARETSGRTDTQYF; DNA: TGCAGTGCTAGGGAGACTAGCGGGCGCACAGATACGCAGTATTTT
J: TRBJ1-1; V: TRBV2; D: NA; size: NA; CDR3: CASSEARAGPFF; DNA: TGTGCCAGCAGTGAAGCGAGGGCAGGGCCCTTCTTT
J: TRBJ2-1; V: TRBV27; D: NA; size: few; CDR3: CASSLPGSYNEQFF; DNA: TGTGCCAGCAGTTTACCGGGATCCTACAATGAGCAGTTCTTC
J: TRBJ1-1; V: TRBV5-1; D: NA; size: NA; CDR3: CASSLQEYTEAFF; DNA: TGCGCCAGCAGCTTACAGGAATACACTGAAGCTTTCTTT
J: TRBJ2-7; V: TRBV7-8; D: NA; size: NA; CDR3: CASSERGGGEQYF; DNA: TGTGCCAGCAGCGAACGGGGAGGGGGCGAGCAGTACTTC
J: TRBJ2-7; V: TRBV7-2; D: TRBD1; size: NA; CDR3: CASSWGQGAYEQYF; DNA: TGTGCCAGCAGCTGGGGACAGGGGGCCTACGAGCAGTACTTC
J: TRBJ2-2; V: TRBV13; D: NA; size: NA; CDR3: CASSLGLARNTGELFF; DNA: TGTGCCAGCAGCTTAGGGCTAGCGAGGAACACCGGGGAGCTGTTTTTT
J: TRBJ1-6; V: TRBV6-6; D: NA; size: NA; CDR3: CASNHRSSYNSPLHF; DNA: TGTGCCAGCAATCACAGAAGCTCCTATAATTCACCCCTCCACTTT